This TCR beta chain was identified during a study of blood T cell repertoires in COVID-19. Study summary: T cells, B-cell-depleted T cells, or PBMCs provided the cDNA or gDNA that served as material.

There are 15 residues in the CDR3. V was shortened by 3 bases and J by 3 bases, with 12 bases between the two germline ends. The V gene's germline CDR1 is SEHNR and CDR2 FQNEAQ (reference sequence). In terms of age and location, participants ranged from roughly 18 to 90 years and lived in about 25 US areas. Clinical history as reported by participants underpinned cohort assignment. In the authors' workflow: Estimation of nucleated cell counts was performed using reference gene primer amplification. The repertoire was sequenced with immunoSEQ multiplex PCR; TCRdb's copy has only in-frame clones and lacks some. The DNA was the basis for D and trimming; V, J and clone size are from that table. Counted here are 250,000 to 350,000 clones, 88% occurring once; the ten biggest clones make up 3%.

Material: PBMCs or T cells enriched from blood (not recorded which). This receptor was obtained from a woman in her fifties or sixties who had recovered from COVID-19. V usage is TRBV7-9 and J usage is TRBJ1-3; D possibly corresponds to TRBD1 (5 bases). CDR3: CASSLRGLGGNTIYF. The CDR3 DNA is TGTGCCAGCAGCTTGCGGGGGTTAGGTGGAAACACCATATATTTT.